A single sample is the source of the 16 T cell receptor beta chains below, sequenced in a study of blood T cell repertoires in COVID-19. TCRdb's copy holds only in-frame clones and misses some; the assay was immunoSEQ multiplex PCR. The sample lists more than 300,000 clones, 85% to 95% seen once, with almost 4% in the top ten. The sequencing input was PBMCs or T cells enriched from blood (not recorded which). The receptors were sampled from a woman in her twenties or thirties who had been exposed to COVID-19.

The chain has TRBV28 and TRBJ1-1; D might be TRBD1 (6 bases). Deletions cut 8 bases from V and 6 bases from J, with 19 bases between. Germline values: CDR1 MDHEN, CDR2 SYDVKM. CDR3 length: 14 residues. The CDR3 coding sequence is TGTGCCAGCCTATATGCGGGGGGGGCGGCTGAAGCTTTCTTT. It specifies CASLYAGGAAEAFF.

This sequence joins TRBV21-1 and TRBJ2-7; the table's D call, TRBD1, has no DNA check behind it. TRBV21-1 is described as a pseudogene. The CDR3 runs 15 residues. The CDR3 nucleotides read TGTGCCAGCAGCAAAGGGATCAGGGGCATGGAGGAGCAGTACTTC. This encodes CASSKGIRGMEEQYF.

V usage is TRBV15 and J usage is TRBJ2-5, with D perhaps matching TRBD2 (6 bases). Between the trimmed V and J ends, which lost 0 bases and 1 base, there was a span of 18 bases. The germline CDR1 and CDR2 sequences are LNHNV and YYDKDF (reference sequence). This CDR3 has 18 residues. For the CDR3, the DNA is TGTGCCACCAGCAGAGATCCTATGCGGCGGGGACGCCAAGAGACCCAGTACTTC. Protein product: CATSRDPMRRGRQETQYF.

This clone was detected once. The chain recombines TRBV15 with TRBJ1-5; D is unresolved. Germline values: CDR1 LNHNV, CDR2 YYDKDF (reference sequence). This CDR3 spans 16 amino acids. The germline V and J ends were trimmed by 4 bases and 0 bases, with 13 bases remaining between them. CDR3 region: CATSTRGVVSNQPQHF. As DNA, the CDR3 is TGTGCCACCAGCACCCGCGGGGTGGTTAGCAATCAGCCCCAGCATTTT.

The chain has TRBV11-2 and TRBJ1-1; D is undetermined. Trimming left V 1 base short and J 1 base short, with 4 bases between. Per germline, CDR1 SGHAT and CDR2 FQNNGV. This CDR3 has 13 residues. The DNA of the CDR3 is TGTGCCAGCAGCTTAGCCAGGAACACTGAAGCTTTCTTT. Translated, it gives CASSLARNTEAFF.

The V and J genes are TRBV19 and TRBJ1-5; a possible D gene is TRBD1 (6 bases). The CDR3 contains 12 residues. V lost 3 bases to trimming and J lost 12 bases, with 12 bases between them. CDR1 LNHDA and CDR2 SQIVND come from the germline V gene (reference sequence). This chain's CDR3 is CASSIPQGRQHF. Written as DNA, the CDR3 is TGTGCCAGTAGTATCCCGCAGGGGCGCCAGCATTTT. Complete variable domain (other parts from reference TRBV19 and TRBJ1-5): DGGITQSPKYLFRKEGQNVTLSCEQNLNHDAMYWYRQDPGQGLRLIYYSQIVNDFQKGDIAEGYSVSREKKESFPLTVTSAQKNPTAFYLCASSIPQGRQHFGDGTRLSIL.

J is TRBJ1-6 and V is TRBV5-8; 7 bases agree with TRBD1. Germline CDR1 reads SGHTS; CDR2 reads YDEGEE. J gave up 5 bases and V 1 base, and 12 bases lay outside the gene matches. The CDR3 has 18 amino acids. The CDR3: CASSLLSDRAAHNSPLHF. The CDR3 region has the DNA TGTGCCAGCAGCTTGCTATCCGACAGGGCAGCGCATAATTCACCCCTCCACTTT.

The chain is built from TRBV15 and TRBJ1-5; D is uncertain. This CDR3 has 15 residues. Trimming stripped 3 bases from V and 0 bases from J, with 9 bases between. Germline-derived CDR1 and CDR2 are LNHNV and YYDKDF (reference sequence). The CDR3 sequence: CATSSDYDSNQPQHF. CDR3 nucleotide sequence: TGTGCCACCAGCAGTGACTATGATAGCAATCAGCCCCAGCATTTT.

In this sample, this clone turned up a few times. CDR3 coding DNA: TGTGCCAGTAGTACAGGATGGGACAGGGATATCTATGGCTACACCTTC. Residues: CASSTGWDRDIYGYTF. The V and J genes are TRBV19 and TRBJ1-2; 9 nucleotides match TRBD1. The CDR3 is 16 amino acids. V shed 4 bases and J 4 bases; nucleotides not matched to a gene: 10. Germline lookup yields CDR1 LNHDA and CDR2 SQIVND (reference sequence).

This clone came up once. The V call is TRBV3-1 (or the pseudogene TRBV3-2), the J call TRBJ1-3; the D is unclear. The length of the CDR3 is 13 residues. The V end was cut by 5 bases, the J end by 4 bases, with 9 bases between. The germline V gene has CDR1 LGHDT and CDR2 YNNKEL (reference sequence). The CDR3 coding sequence is TGTGCCAGCAGCTCGGTCCGAGGAAACACCATATATTTT. It yields the protein CASSSVRGNTIYF.

CDR3 loop: CASSLYGTGVSGNTIYF. CDR3 bases: TGCGCCAGCAGCTTGTATGGGACAGGGGTCTCTGGAAACACCATATATTTT. The V gene is TRBV5-1, the J gene TRBJ1-3; 10 positions agree with TRBD1. The trim removed 1 base at V and 0 bases at J, leaving 4 bases unmatched. The CDR3 runs 17 residues. The germline V gene has CDR1 SGHRS and CDR2 YFSETQ.

The V gene is TRBV13, the J gene TRBJ2-3; 10 nucleotides line up with TRBD2. The germline gives CDR1 PRHDT, CDR2 FYEKMQ (reference sequence). Unmatched junction bases numbered 11, after V lost 2 bases and J lost 6 bases. The CDR3 sequence is 17 residues long. CDR3 in amino acids: CASSLPTQRGGRDTQYF. As DNA, the CDR3 is TGTGCCAGCAGCTTACCAACCCAGCGGGGGGGCAGGGATACGCAGTATTTT.

The chain uses TRBV5-1 and TRBJ2-1; possibly TRBD1 for D (6 bases). The germline V and J ends were trimmed by 3 bases and 2 bases, with 12 bases remaining between them. This CDR3 has 15 residues. CDR1 is SGHRS, CDR2 YFSETQ, per germline. The CDR3: CASSSGAGAYNEQFF. CDR3 nucleotide sequence: TGCGCCAGCAGCTCCGGAGCAGGGGCCTACAATGAGCAGTTCTTC.

The V gene is TRBV10-3, the J gene TRBJ2-5; 12 bases map to TRBD2. The CDR3 consists of 17 residues. Looked up from germline, CDR1 is ENHRY and CDR2 is SYGVKD. J was trimmed by 0 bases and V by 10 bases; bases with no gene match: 12. This chain's CDR3 is CATGGTSGSPYQETQYF. As DNA, the CDR3 is TGTGCCACCGGGGGGACTAGCGGGTCTCCGTACCAAGAGACCCAGTACTTC.

The chain employs TRBV18 and TRBJ2-3, with D unclear. V lost 5 bases and J 4 bases, leaving 7 bases between the germline ends. CDR3 length: 12 amino acids. Germline values: CDR1 KGHSH, CDR2 LQKENI. CDR3 coding DNA: TGTGCCAGCTCATCAGGTGCAGATACGCAGTATTTT. This codes for CASSSGADTQYF.

This rearrangement joins TRBV7-9 to TRBJ1-2, with D possibly being TRBD1 (5 bases). V dropped 5 bases and J dropped 7 bases, with 11 bases sitting between them. This CDR3 has 12 amino acids. Germline V CDR1 and CDR2: SEHNR, FQNEAQ (reference sequence). The CDR3 DNA sequence: TGTGCCAGCAGCGCAACAGGCGCTGGCTACACCTTC. Protein sequence: CASSATGAGYTF.